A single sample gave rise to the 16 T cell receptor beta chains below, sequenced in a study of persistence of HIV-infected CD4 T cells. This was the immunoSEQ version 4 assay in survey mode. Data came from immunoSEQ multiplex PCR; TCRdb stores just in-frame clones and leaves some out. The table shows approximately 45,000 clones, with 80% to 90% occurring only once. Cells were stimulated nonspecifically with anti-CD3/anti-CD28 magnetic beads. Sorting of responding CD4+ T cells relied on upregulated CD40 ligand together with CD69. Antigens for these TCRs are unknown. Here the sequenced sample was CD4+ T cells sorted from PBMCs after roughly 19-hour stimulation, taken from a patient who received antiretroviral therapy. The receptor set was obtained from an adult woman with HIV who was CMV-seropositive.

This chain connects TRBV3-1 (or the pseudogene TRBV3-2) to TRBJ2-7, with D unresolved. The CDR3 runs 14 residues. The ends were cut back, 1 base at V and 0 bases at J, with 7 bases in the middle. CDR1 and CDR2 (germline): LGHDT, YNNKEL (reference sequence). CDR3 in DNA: TGTGCCAGCAGCCAAGGGCATAGCTCCTACGAGCAGTACTTC. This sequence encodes CASSQGHSSYEQYF.

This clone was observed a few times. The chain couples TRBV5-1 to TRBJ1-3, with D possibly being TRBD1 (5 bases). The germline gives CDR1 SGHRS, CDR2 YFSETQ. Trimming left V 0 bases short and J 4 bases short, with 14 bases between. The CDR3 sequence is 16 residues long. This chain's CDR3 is CASSLAPRAAGNTIYF. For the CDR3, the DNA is TGCGCCAGCAGCTTGGCCCCCAGGGCTGCAGGAAACACCATATATTTT.

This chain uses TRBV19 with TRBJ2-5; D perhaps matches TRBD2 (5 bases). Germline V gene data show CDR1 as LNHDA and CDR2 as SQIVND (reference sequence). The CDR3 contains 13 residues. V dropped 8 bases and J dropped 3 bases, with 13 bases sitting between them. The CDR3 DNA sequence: TGTGCCAGTCGAACCCCGGGGAAAGAGACCCAGTACTTC. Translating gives CASRTPGKETQYF.

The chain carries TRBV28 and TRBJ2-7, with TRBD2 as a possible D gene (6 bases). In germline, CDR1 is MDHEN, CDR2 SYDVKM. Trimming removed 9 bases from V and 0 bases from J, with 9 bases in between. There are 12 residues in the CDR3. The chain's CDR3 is CASSGSSYEQYF. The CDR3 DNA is TGTGCCAGTTCCGGGAGCTCCTACGAGCAGTACTTC.

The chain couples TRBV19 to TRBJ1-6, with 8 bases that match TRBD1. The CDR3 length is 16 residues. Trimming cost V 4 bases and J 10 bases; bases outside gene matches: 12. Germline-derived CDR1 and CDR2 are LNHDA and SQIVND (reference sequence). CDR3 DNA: TGTGCCAGTAGTAGCGGAGGGACAGGACATTTCTCACCCCTCCACTTT. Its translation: CASSSGGTGHFSPLHF.

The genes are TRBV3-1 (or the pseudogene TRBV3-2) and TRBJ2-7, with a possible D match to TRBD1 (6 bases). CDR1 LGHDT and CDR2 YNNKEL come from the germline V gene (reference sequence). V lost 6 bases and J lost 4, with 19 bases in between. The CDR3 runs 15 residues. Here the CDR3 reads CASSQPGHTLYEQYF. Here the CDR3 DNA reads TGTGCCAGCAGTCAACCGGGACATACTCTTTACGAGCAGTACTTC.

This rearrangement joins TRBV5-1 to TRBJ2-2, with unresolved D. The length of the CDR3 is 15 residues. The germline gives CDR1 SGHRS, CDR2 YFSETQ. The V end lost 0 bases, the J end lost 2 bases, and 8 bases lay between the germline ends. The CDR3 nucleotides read TGCGCCAGCAGCTTGGGGACGGCCAACACCGGGGAGCTGTTTTTT. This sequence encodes CASSLGTANTGELFF.

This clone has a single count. The CDR3 DNA reads TGCGCCAGCAGCTTGGCACAAGGTCCCTACGAGCAGTACTTC. It encodes CASSLAQGPYEQYF. The V and J genes are TRBV5-1 and TRBJ2-7; D is ambiguous. The CDR3 totals 14 residues. Germline V gene lookup returns CDR1 SGHRS and CDR2 YFSETQ. Trimming removed 0 bases from V and 2 bases from J, with 9 bases in between.

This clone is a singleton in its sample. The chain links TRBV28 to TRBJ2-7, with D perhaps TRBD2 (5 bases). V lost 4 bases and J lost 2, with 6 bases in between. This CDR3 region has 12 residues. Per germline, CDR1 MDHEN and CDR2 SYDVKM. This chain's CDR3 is CASSSGTYEQYF. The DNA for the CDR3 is TGTGCCAGCAGTTCCGGGACCTACGAGCAGTACTTC.

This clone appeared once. CDR3 sequence reads: CASIRDEITDTQYF. CDR3 nucleotides: TGTGCCAGCATCCGGGACGAAATCACAGATACGCAGTATTTT. The chain has TRBV2 and TRBJ2-3; D is tentatively TRBD1 or TRBD2 (5 bases each). Germline lookup yields CDR1 SNHLY and CDR2 FYNNEI. Deletions cut 7 bases from V and 2 bases from J, with 13 bases between. This CDR3 is built from 14 residues.

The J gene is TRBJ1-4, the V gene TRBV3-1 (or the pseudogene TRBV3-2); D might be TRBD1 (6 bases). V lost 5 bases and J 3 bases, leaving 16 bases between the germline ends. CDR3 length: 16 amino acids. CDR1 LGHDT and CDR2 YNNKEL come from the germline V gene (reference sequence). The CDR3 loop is CASSLISGQPNEKLFF. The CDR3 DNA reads TGTGCCAGCAGCTTAATTTCGGGACAACCTAATGAAAAACTGTTTTTT.

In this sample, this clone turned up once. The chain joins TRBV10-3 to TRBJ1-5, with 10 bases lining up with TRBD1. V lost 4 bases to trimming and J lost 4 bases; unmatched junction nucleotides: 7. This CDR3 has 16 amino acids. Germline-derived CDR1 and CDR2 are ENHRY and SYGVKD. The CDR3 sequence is CAISGGDRGLNQPQHF. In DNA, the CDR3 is TGTGCCATCAGTGGGGGGGACAGGGGCTTAAATCAGCCCCAGCATTTT.

CDR3 DNA sequence: TGTGCCAGTGGACAGGGCGGGACCGGGGAGCTGTTTTTT. It codes for CASGQGGTGELFF. The chain is built from TRBV2 and TRBJ2-2, with TRBD1 identical over 8 bases. The V segment lost 9 bases and the J segment 5 bases; nucleotides outside the gene matches: 5. Germline lookup yields CDR1 SNHLY and CDR2 FYNNEI. The CDR3 spans 13 residues.

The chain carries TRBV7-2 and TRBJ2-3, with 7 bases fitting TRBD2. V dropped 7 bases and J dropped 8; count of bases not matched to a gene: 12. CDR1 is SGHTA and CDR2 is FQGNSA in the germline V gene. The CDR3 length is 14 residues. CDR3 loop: CASIGGLPRGTQYF. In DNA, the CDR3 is TGTGCCAGCATCGGGGGACTACCTCGGGGTACGCAGTATTTT.

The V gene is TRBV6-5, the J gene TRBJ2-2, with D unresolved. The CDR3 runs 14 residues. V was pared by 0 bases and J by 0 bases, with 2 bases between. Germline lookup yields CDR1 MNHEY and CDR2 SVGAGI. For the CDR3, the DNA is TGTGCCAGCAGTTACTCCTCGAACACCGGGGAGCTGTTTTTT. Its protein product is CASSYSSNTGELFF.

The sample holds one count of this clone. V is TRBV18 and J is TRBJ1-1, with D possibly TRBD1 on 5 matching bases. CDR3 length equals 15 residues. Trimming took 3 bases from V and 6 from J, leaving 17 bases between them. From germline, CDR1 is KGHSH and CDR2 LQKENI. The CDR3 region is CASSPDNQGWPEAFF. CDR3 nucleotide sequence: TGTGCCAGCTCACCGGATAATCAGGGATGGCCTGAAGCTTTCTTT.